This TCR beta chain stems from a study of T cell repertoires in cytomegalovirus infection. Study context: Used in the study were CMV epitopes, some recently identified and HLA-C-restricted, others well-studied and HLA-B-restricted. Indications came from public TCR beta signatures; they pointed to CMV infection and to a matching HLA type.

This clonotype was counted only a few times. Its antigen remains unidentified. Findings and caveats of the study: CMV carriers with the relevant HLA were identified by cumulative public TCR beta family frequency. Clonotype analysis showed dominance of the ex vivo response by HLA-C-restricted CMV-specific TCR beta clonotypes.

This CDR3 comprises 13 residues. V gave up 1 base and J gave up 4 bases, with 7 bases separating them. The germline V gene has CDR1 SGHTA and CDR2 FQGNSA. TCRdb ran MiXCR on the reads and lists one entry per CDR3 protein. The sample consists of under 450,000 distinct CDR3 sequences, roughly a third of them appearing once. The sequencing here drew on cultured PBMCs, taken from culture after CMV antigen stimulation. This clonotype was sampled from a human donor in good health (CMV status not recorded). Some clones in this sample may be carry-over from other donors' samples. V usage is TRBV7-2 and J usage is TRBJ2-5; no clear D gene. CDR3 bases: TGTGCCAGCAGCTTAGACGGCCCAGAGACCCAGTACTTC. Its protein product is CASSLDGPETQYF.